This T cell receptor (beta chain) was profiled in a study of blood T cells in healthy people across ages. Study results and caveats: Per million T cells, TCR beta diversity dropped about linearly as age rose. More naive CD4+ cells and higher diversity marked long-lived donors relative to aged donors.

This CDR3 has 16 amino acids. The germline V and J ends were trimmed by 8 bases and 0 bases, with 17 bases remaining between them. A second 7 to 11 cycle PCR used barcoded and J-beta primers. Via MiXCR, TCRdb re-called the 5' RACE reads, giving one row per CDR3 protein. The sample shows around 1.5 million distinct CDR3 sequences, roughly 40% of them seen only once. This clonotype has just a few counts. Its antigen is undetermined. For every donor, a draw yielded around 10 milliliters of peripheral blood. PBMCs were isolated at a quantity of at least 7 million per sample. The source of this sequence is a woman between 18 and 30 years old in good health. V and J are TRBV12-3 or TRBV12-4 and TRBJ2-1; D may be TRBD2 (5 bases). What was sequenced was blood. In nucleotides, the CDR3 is TGTGCCAGCCAAGGCGGAGCGGTAAGCTCCTACAATGAGCAGTTCTTC. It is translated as CASQGGAVSSYNEQFF.